The present TCR beta chain was sequenced within a study of beta chain features in type 1 diabetes. Whole-study findings and limits: Shorter TCRB CDR3s, moderately but significantly so, marked every one of the four CD4+ subsets in Type 1 diabetes patients. PCR might pick shorter templates more often, in the same way for patients and controls.

Notes on this clone: Antigen specificity is unknown.

Germline CDR1 is SGHDN and CDR2 is FVKESK. Trimming left V 4 bases short and J 6 bases short, with 13 bases between. The CDR3 totals 13 residues. By way of CD45RO/CCR7/CD25/CD127/CD95/CD27, the CD4+ regulatory, stem cell-like memory, central memory and naive cells were sorted. Since all of the isolated RNA was reverse transcribed, expressed TCRB transcripts were what got sequenced. The table came from immunoSEQ multiplex PCR; TCRdb's copy has only in-frame clones and leaves some out. This table holds approximately 730,000 clones, around 15% found once. The chain couples TRBV14 to TRBJ2-7; possible D gene TRBD2, 5 bases. The specimen sequenced was naive CD4+ T cells from blood. The sequence was obtained from a man between 18 and 35 years old with type 1 diabetes. In DNA, the CDR3 is TGTGCCAGCAGCCTCGAGGGAGTGTTCGAGCAGTACTTC. This encodes CASSLEGVFEQYF. Full variable domain (outside the CDR3, taken from reference TRBV14 and TRBJ2-7): EAGVTQFPSHSVIEKGQTVTLRCDPISGHDNLYWYRRVMGKEIKFLLHFVKESKQDESGMPNNRFLAERTGGTYSTLKVQPAELEDSGVYFCASSLEGVFEQYFGPGTRLTVT.